This T cell receptor beta chain was retrieved from a study of Ad26.COV2.S vaccination and SARS-CoV-2 variants. For the study at large: Administration of Ad26.COV2.S was intramuscular, either once or twice 56 days apart.

Treatment specified: some 20 received Ad26.COV2.S at low or high dose, single or two shots; 5 received placebo; per-sample allocation not given. Sampling happened 63 days after the first vaccine or placebo injection. The method was immunoSEQ multiplex PCR; TCRdb's version includes in-frame clones alone and lacks a portion of them. The sample has hundreds of thousands of clones, 89% seen once. Between the trimmed V and J ends, which lost 6 bases and 7 bases, there was a span of 12 bases. The CDR3 spans 12 residues. The germline CDR1 and CDR2 sequences are MDHEN and SYDVKM. This receptor was taken from a person aged 18-65 years who received the Ad26.COV2.S COVID-19 vaccine or a placebo. This material consisted of peripheral blood, taken in a trial of Ad26.COV2.S vaccine versus placebo. V gene TRBV28 combines with J gene TRBJ1-1; D unresolved. CDR3 coding DNA: TGTGCCAGCAGGCCCCTGGGGTTTGAAGCTTTCTTT. Protein: CASRPLGFEAFF.